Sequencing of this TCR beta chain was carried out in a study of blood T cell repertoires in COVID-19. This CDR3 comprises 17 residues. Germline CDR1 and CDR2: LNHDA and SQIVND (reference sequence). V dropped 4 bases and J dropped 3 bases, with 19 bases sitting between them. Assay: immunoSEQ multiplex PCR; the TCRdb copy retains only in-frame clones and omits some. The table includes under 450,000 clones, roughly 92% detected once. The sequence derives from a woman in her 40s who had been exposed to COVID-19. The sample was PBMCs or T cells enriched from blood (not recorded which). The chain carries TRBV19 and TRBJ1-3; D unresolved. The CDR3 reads CASSTLASGLGGNTIYF. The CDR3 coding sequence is TGTGCCAGTAGTACTTTAGCGTCTGGTCTCGGTGGAAACACCATATATTTT.